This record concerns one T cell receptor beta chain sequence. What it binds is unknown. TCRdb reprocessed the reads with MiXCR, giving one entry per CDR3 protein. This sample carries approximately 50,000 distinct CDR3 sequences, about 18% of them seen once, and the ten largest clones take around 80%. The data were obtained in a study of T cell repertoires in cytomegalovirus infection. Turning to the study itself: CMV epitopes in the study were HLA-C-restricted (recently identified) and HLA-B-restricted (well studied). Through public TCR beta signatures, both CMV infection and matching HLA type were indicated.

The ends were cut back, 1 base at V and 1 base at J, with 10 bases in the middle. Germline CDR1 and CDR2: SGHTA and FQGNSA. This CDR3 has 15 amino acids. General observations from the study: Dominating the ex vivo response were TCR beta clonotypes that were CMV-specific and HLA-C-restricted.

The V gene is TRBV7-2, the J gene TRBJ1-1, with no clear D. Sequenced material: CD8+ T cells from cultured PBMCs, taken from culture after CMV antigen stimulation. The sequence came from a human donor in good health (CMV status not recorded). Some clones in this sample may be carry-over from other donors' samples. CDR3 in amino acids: CASSLERRKNTEAFF. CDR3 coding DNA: TGTGCCAGCAGCTTAGAACGTCGGAAGAACACTGAAGCTTTCTTT.